Below, 29 T cell receptor beta chains from the same sample are listed, as sequenced in a study of low-dose radiotherapy and immunotherapy resistance in tumors. The time point was: before trial treatment. Primers used for first-strand cDNA, a TRAV- and TRBV-specific set, covered both alpha and beta chains. The authors amplified TCRs for approximately 20 PCR cycles with a constant-region primer and a V-primer adapter. TCRdb re-analysed the reads in MiXCR, keeping a single row per CDR3 protein. The table shows about 60,000 distinct CDR3 sequences, with less than 25% occurring only once. The sequences come from PBMCs, collected before treatment. All receptors derive from a male donor with prostate cancer.

This clonotype was seen many times. The chain employs TRBV30 and TRBJ1-2; perhaps TRBD1 as D (5 bases). Per germline, CDR1 GTSNPN and CDR2 SVGIG (reference sequence). Trimming shortened V by 2 bases and J by 8 bases, and 15 bases separated the two germline ends. The CDR3 is made up of 13 amino acids. CDR3 amino acids: CAWSSQGGRGYTF. CDR3 in DNA: TGTGCCTGGAGTAGCCAGGGCGGTCGGGGCTACACCTTC.

This clonotype was detected a few times. One base separates it from a far larger clone, so it is likely a read error. DNA of the CDR3: TGTGCCAGCAGCTTAGCGGGAGCTAGAAAGAATACTTACAATGAGCAGTACTTC. Translation: CASSLAGARKNTYNEQYF. This chain links TRBV5-6 with TRBJ2-7, with TRBD2 matching over 8 bases. The CDR3 totals 18 residues. V was pared by 2 bases and J by 7 bases, with 20 bases of the junction left unmatched. CDR1 and CDR2 (germline): SGHDT, YYEEEE.

This clonotype was counted only a few times. V is TRBV27 and J is TRBJ2-7, with TRBD2 identical over 13 bases. The germline V gene has CDR1 MNHEY and CDR2 SMNVEV (reference sequence). V shed 5 bases, J shed 3 bases, and the junction held 7 bases outside the gene matches. The CDR3 sequence is 16 residues long. CDR3 coding DNA: TGTGCCAGCAGTCCACGGACTAGCGGGAGATACTACGAGCAGTACTTC. It encodes CASSPRTSGRYYEQYF.

This rearrangement joins TRBV20-1 to TRBJ2-3; 14 bases match TRBD2. This CDR3 is built from 16 residues. Looked up from germline, CDR1 is DFQATT and CDR2 is SNEGSKA (reference sequence). Trimming at V came to 5 bases and at J to 9 bases, leaving 13 bases not matched to a gene. CDR3 bases: TGCAGTGCTGGATCGTCGACTAGCGGGAGGGCCGCGACGCAGTATTTT. Translated, it gives CSAGSSTSGRAATQYF.

This clonotype was observed many times. V usage is TRBV21-1 and J usage is TRBJ2-7. TRBV21-1 is a recognized pseudogene. The CDR3 spans 16 residues. In DNA, the CDR3 is TGTGCCAGCAGCAAAAAAAGACATCGAAGCTCCTACGAGCAGTACTTC. This translates into CASSKKRHRSSYEQYF.

This clonotype was observed at least ten times. This rearrangement joins TRBV7-6 to TRBJ2-5; D gene ambiguous. The CDR3 is made up of 14 amino acids. Germline V gene lookup returns CDR1 SGHVS and CDR2 FNYEAQ. Trimming removed 5 bases at V and 4 bases at J, with 14 bases between. CDR3 residues: CASSPTVMRETQYF. The CDR3 nucleotides are TGTGCCAGCAGCCCAACCGTTATGCGAGAGACCCAGTACTTC. Full variable domain (missing parts from reference TRBV7-6 and TRBJ2-5): GAGVSQSPRYKVTKRGQDVALRCDPISGHVSLYWYRQALGQGPEFLTYFNYEAQQDKSGLPNDRFSAERPEGSISTLTIQRTEQRDSAMYRCASSPTVMRETQYFGPGTRLLVL.

This clonotype was recorded many times. CDR3 sequence: CASSQELTGGQPQHF. CDR3 DNA sequence: TGTGCCAGCAGCCAAGAGCTAACAGGGGGACAGCCCCAGCATTTT. The V and J genes are TRBV4-2 and TRBJ1-5, with TRBD1 matching over 8 bases. This CDR3 has 15 residues. Unmatched junction bases numbered 5, after V lost 0 bases and J lost 7 bases. Germline assignment: CDR1 LGHNA and CDR2 YNFKEQ.

This clonotype was counted ten times or more. The rearrangement joins TRBV5-1 to TRBJ2-3; 8 bases map to TRBD2. The CDR3 is 17 residues long. CDR1 SGHRS and CDR2 YFSETQ come from the germline V gene. Trimming removed 0 bases from V and 2 bases from J; junction bases left unmatched: 8. The CDR3 loop reads CASSLAVIAGFTDTQYF. The CDR3 DNA is TGCGCCAGCAGCTTGGCCGTGATAGCGGGATTCACAGATACGCAGTATTTT.

In its sample, this clonotype was seen once. The CDR3: CASSMTGNTEAFF. The CDR3 DNA follows: TGTGCCAGTAGTATGACAGGGAACACTGAAGCTTTCTTT. V usage is TRBV19 and J usage is TRBJ1-1; perhaps TRBD1 as D (6 bases). CDR1 is LNHDA, CDR2 SQIVND, per germline (reference sequence). V lost 3 bases to trimming and J lost 1 base, with 6 bases between them. The CDR3 totals 13 residues.

This clonotype has at least ten counts. This chain links TRBV5-1 with TRBJ1-2; no firm D call. Per the germline V gene, CDR1 is SGHRS and CDR2 is YFSETQ. This CDR3 contains 14 residues. The V gene lost 4 bases and the J gene lost 0 bases, with 10 bases spanning the gap. The CDR3 protein is CASSPGGTNYGYTF. The CDR3 bases are TGCGCCAGCAGCCCCGGCGGGACTAACTATGGCTACACCTTC.

This clonotype was counted ten times or more. This chain links TRBV2 with TRBJ2-1, with a tentative D call TRBD2 (7 bases). This CDR3 region has 15 residues. CDR1 SNHLY and CDR2 FYNNEI come from the germline V gene. Trimming pared 6 bases from V and 9 bases from J, leaving 21 bases between. The CDR3 protein is CASSQGGGRAPEQFF. CDR3 DNA sequence: TGTGCCAGCAGCCAAGGGGGAGGGAGGGCCCCTGAGCAGTTCTTC.

Only one count was recorded for this clonotype. The rearrangement joins TRBV10-3 to TRBJ1-4; TRBD1 might be the D (5 bases). This CDR3 has 14 residues. Trimming pared 4 bases from V and 6 bases from J, leaving 12 bases between. The germline gives CDR1 ENHRY, CDR2 SYGVKD. The CDR3 bases are TGTGCCATCAGTGCTCGCAGGGTAGATGAAAAACTGTTTTTT. Protein: CAISARRVDEKLFF.

As concerns this clonotype: This likely reflects a read error, since a far larger clone is one base away. V gene TRBV5-3 combines with J gene TRBJ2-1; possibly TRBD2 for D (6 bases). TRBV5-3 qualifies as an ORF whose function is uncertain. The CDR3 is 13 amino acids. V shed 8 bases and J shed 6 bases, with 15 bases lying between them. The CDR3 bases are TGTGCCAGCAGTCCCGCGGGAACCAATGAGCAGTTCTTC. It is translated as CASSPAGTNEQFF.

This clonotype was observed at least ten times. The V call is TRBV6-2 or TRBV6-3, the J call TRBJ2-5; TRBD2 is a possible D gene (6 bases). Germline V lookup: CDR1 MNHEY, CDR2 SVGEGT. Trimming shortened V by 0 bases and J by 4 bases, and 9 bases separated the two germline ends. The CDR3 totals 14 residues. This CDR3 reads CASSYSISGETQYF. The CDR3 coding sequence is TGTGCCAGCAGTTACTCGATTAGCGGAGAGACCCAGTACTTC.

This clonotype was seen a handful of times. V gene TRBV20-1 combines with J gene TRBJ2-3; D ambiguous. The germline V gene has CDR1 DFQATT and CDR2 SNEGSKA (reference sequence). V was clipped by 6 bases and J by 7 bases, with 11 bases between them. The CDR3 sequence is 11 residues long. Written as DNA, the CDR3 is TGCAGTGCCCCCTCCGCGTATACGCAGTATTTT. Amino acids: CSAPSAYTQYF.

Turning to this clonotype: A far more abundant clone sits one base away, making this likely a read error. The chain carries TRBV5-4 and TRBJ2-5, with a weak D call TRBD2 (5 bases). V shed 1 base and J shed 11 bases, with 21 bases lying between them. Looked up from germline, CDR1 is SGHNT and CDR2 is YYREEE (reference sequence). The CDR3 has 15 residues. Here the CDR3 reads CASSLMGSSYNEQYF. CDR3 bases: TGTGCCAGCAGCTTGATGGGGAGCTCCTACAATGAGCAGTACTTC.

The sample holds a few counts of this clonotype. The chain carries TRBV30 and TRBJ2-7; D is possibly TRBD2 (6 bases). Trimming took 0 bases from V and 4 from J, leaving 25 bases between them. The CDR3 sequence is 18 residues long. Looked up from germline, CDR1 is GTSNPN and CDR2 is SVGIG (reference sequence). Here the CDR3 DNA reads TGTGCCTGGAGTGTACGGAGGGGCCGGACGAGACACGATTACGAGCAGTACTTC. Translated, it gives CAWSVRRGRTRHDYEQYF.

In its sample, this clonotype was seen a few times. The DNA is left out, because the CDR3 cannot be placed on it with certainty; the CDR3 is given as TCRdb lists it. J is TRBJ2-2 and V is TRBV6-2 or TRBV6-3. Germline CDR1 is MNHEY and CDR2 is SVGEGT. The CDR3 has 17 residues if both end residues are counted. CDR3 loop: CASSELAGSNTGELFFF.

This clonotype appeared many times. The V gene is TRBV9, the J gene TRBJ1-2; D unclear. From germline, CDR1 is SGDLS and CDR2 YYNGEE. The ends were cut back, 2 bases at V and 0 bases at J, with 14 bases in the middle. There are 16 residues in the CDR3. The chain's CDR3 is CASSVSKVQPNYGYTF. Written as DNA, the CDR3 is TGTGCCAGCAGCGTCTCAAAGGTACAGCCTAACTATGGCTACACCTTC.

About this clonotype: With only one base between it and a far larger clone, this is likely a read error. The J gene is TRBJ1-6, the V gene TRBV6-1; D remains unclear. Germline V CDR1 and CDR2: MNHNS, SASEGT. The germline V and J ends were trimmed by 7 bases and 5 bases, with 6 bases remaining between them. The CDR3 has 12 amino acids. The CDR3 coding sequence is TGTGCCAGCAACTACGATAATTCACCCCTCCACTTT. Translation gives CASNYDNSPLHF.

Many counts were recorded for this clonotype. The chain couples TRBV5-1 to TRBJ2-1; TRBD1 aligns across 12 bases. The ends lost 0 bases at V and 13 bases at J; junction bases unmatched: 11. The germline V gene encodes CDR1 SGHRS and CDR2 YFSETQ. This CDR3 has 16 amino acids. The CDR3 loop is CASSLEGTGGYRHQFF. CDR3 bases: TGCGCCAGCAGCTTGGAAGGGACAGGGGGCTATCGACATCAGTTCTTC.

This clonotype was seen repeatedly, ten times or more. The chain couples TRBV5-6 to TRBJ1-5; possible D gene TRBD1, 5 bases. Germline V gives CDR1 SGHDT, CDR2 YYEEEE. The CDR3 totals 17 residues. The V and J ends lost 2 bases and 2 bases respectively, with 17 bases between them. The CDR3 is CASSLAGGLDGNQPQHF. CDR3 coding DNA: TGTGCCAGCAGCTTAGCTGGGGGGTTAGATGGCAATCAGCCCCAGCATTTT.

Ten or more counts support this clonotype. The chain uses TRBV19 and TRBJ1-6; 9 bases fit TRBD1. Per the germline V gene, CDR1 is LNHDA and CDR2 is SQIVND (reference sequence). The CDR3 is 14 amino acids. V was pared by 6 bases and J by 9 bases, with 6 bases of the junction left unmatched. CDR3 DNA sequence: TGTGCCAGTAGACATGGACAGGGGAGTTCACCCCTCCACTTT. The encoded protein is CASRHGQGSSPLHF. The full variable domain, with the rest looked up from reference TRBV19 and TRBJ1-6, is DGGITQSPKYLFRKEGQNVTLSCEQNLNHDAMYWYRQDPGQGLRLIYYSQIVNDFQKGDIAEGYSVSREKKESFPLTVTSAQKNPTAFYLCASRHGQGSSPLHFGNGTRLTVT.

J is TRBJ2-3 and V is TRBV7-3; D gene ambiguous. Germline V gene lookup returns CDR1 SGHTA and CDR2 FQGTGA. The CDR3 extends over 16 amino acids. Trimming cost V 2 bases and J 5 bases, with 17 bases left between them. The CDR3 sequence is CASSLGGWQFGDTQYF. The CDR3 DNA follows: TGTGCCAGCAGCTTAGGCGGTTGGCAGTTCGGAGATACGCAGTATTTT.

This clonotype was recorded at least ten times. The V gene is TRBV7-8, the J gene TRBJ2-1; TRBD2 is a possible D gene (7 bases). The CDR3 has 15 amino acids. The germline CDR1 and CDR2 sequences are SGHVS and FQNEAQ. V shed 7 bases and J shed 4 bases, with 17 bases lying between them. The CDR3 DNA is TGTGCCAGCACCCCTCGGGGGGCGAGGTACAATGAGCAGTTCTTC. Encoded protein: CASTPRGARYNEQFF.

The chain recombines TRBV6-5 with TRBJ2-7, with D possibly TRBD2 on 5 matching bases. The CDR3 is 13 residues long. The germline V gene encodes CDR1 MNHEY and CDR2 SVGAGI. Between the trimmed V and J ends, which lost 0 bases and 6 bases, there was a span of 9 bases. The CDR3 region is CASSYSIRGEQYF. The CDR3 bases are TGTGCCAGCAGTTACTCGATTCGGGGCGAGCAGTACTTC.

This clonotype was recorded many times. The chain is built from TRBV7-2 and TRBJ2-1; 8 bases are a match to TRBD2. Germline loops: CDR1 SGHTA, CDR2 FQGNSA. The CDR3 has 15 residues. V gave up 5 bases and J gave up 7 bases; unmatched junction bases: 10. The CDR3 loop is CASSPREGPRNEQFF. The CDR3 DNA sequence: TGTGCCAGCAGCCCTCGGGAGGGCCCTAGGAATGAGCAGTTCTTC.

This clonotype was counted ten times or more. V gene TRBV5-1 combines with J gene TRBJ2-7; the D gene is possibly TRBD1 (6 bases). The germline gives CDR1 SGHRS, CDR2 YFSETQ. This CDR3 has 13 amino acids. Trimming stripped 0 bases from V and 6 bases from J, with 10 bases between. The CDR3, as DNA: TGCGCCAGCAGCTTGGAGGGGGAAGGCGAGCAGTACTTC. The encoded protein is CASSLEGEGEQYF. Full variable domain (rest looked up from reference TRBV5-1 and TRBJ2-7): KAGVTQTPRYLIKTRGQQVTLSCSPISGHRSVSWYQQTPGQGLQFLFEYFSETQRNKGNFPGRFSGRQFSNSRSEMNVSTLELGDSALYLCASSLEGEGEQYFGPGTRLTVT.

This clonotype was recorded only once. This likely reflects a read error, since a far larger clone is one base away. This sequence joins TRBV5-3 and TRBJ2-3; D ambiguous. TRBV5-3 is annotated as an ORF whose role is uncertain. The CDR3 runs to 11 residues. The CDR3 nucleotides are TGTGCCAGCAGCTTGACAAATACGCAGTTTTTT. Its protein is CASSLTNTQFF.